The rows below give T cell receptor beta chains drawn from one sample of a study of identifying expanded T cells in peripheral blood. The table came from immunoSEQ multiplex PCR; TCRdb's copy has only in-frame clones and leaves some out. The sample contains some 95,000 clones, nearly 90% of which appear only once. Sequencing was carried out using blood. The receptors were gathered from a person aged 18 to 75 in good health. The CDR3 runs from the conserved cysteine through the conserved F or W. Each record gives: J gene, D gene, V gene, CDR3 protein, CDR3 DNA. A D gene is named only where the DNA matches it firmly.

TRBJ2-2,-,TRBV7-3,CASSLNSPSNTGELFF,TGTGCCAGCAGCCTTAATTCTCCATCGAACACCGGGGAGCTGTTTTTT
TRBJ2-7,-,TRBV30,CAWKWFKGKSYEQYF,TGTGCCTGGAAGTGGTTCAAGGGTAAAAGCTACGAGCAGTACTTC
TRBJ2-2,TRBD2,TRBV7-6,CASKRGTSGSVAGELFF,TGTGCCAGCAAAAGGGGGACTAGCGGGAGTGTTGCCGGGGAGCTGTTTTTT
TRBJ1-2,-,TRBV30,CAWSGRYGYTF,TGTGCCTGGAGTGGAAGATATGGCTACACCTTC
TRBJ2-7,-,TRBV27,CASMGGAYEQYF,TGTGCCAGCATGGGGGGAGCCTACGAGCAGTACTTC
TRBJ2-3,TRBD2,TRBV7-6,CASSPPSGTTDTQYF,TGTGCCAGCAGCCCGCCTAGCGGGACCACAGATACGCAGTATTTT
TRBJ2-5,-,TRBV2,CASSGGGLGTQYF,TGTGCCAGCAGTGGAGGGGGTTTGGGGACCCAGTACTTC
TRBJ1-5,-,TRBV19,CASSKGTLAPNQPQHF,TGTGCCAGTAGTAAAGGGACCCTCGCCCCAAATCAGCCCCAGCATTTT
TRBJ2-3,TRBD1,TRBV4-3,CASSQERGQMAVADTQYF,TGCGCCAGCAGCCAAGAGAGGGGACAGATGGCTGTAGCAGATACGCAGTATTTT
TRBJ2-1,-,TRBV7-9,CASSSGGTENEQFF,TGTGCCAGCAGCTCCGGAGGGACAGAAAATGAGCAGTTCTTC